The entry below gives a single TCR beta chain sequence along with its context. In the source study's methods: Amplified reference gene primers provided the basis for estimating nucleated cell counts. Data came from immunoSEQ multiplex PCR; TCRdb stores just in-frame clones and leaves some out. V and J calls and clone size are as listed in that table; D and trimming were resolved from the DNA. The sample consists of under 150,000 clones, more than 80% of them appearing once. The data were obtained in a study of blood T cell repertoires in COVID-19. Study details: T cells, B-cell-depleted T cells, or PBMCs supplied cDNA or gDNA.

There are 13 residues in the CDR3. Germline V gene sequence: CDR1 WSHSY, CDR2 SAAADI. V lost 3 bases to trimming and J lost 5 bases, with 5 bases between them. The sequence was obtained from a human donor in a cohort sampled during active COVID-19. The chain couples TRBV10-2 to TRBJ1-6, with D perhaps TRBD1 (5 bases). The material sequenced was peripheral blood. CDR3 in amino acids: CASSEQDNSPLHF. In nucleotides, the CDR3 is TGCGCCAGCAGTGAACAGGATAATTCACCCCTCCACTTT.